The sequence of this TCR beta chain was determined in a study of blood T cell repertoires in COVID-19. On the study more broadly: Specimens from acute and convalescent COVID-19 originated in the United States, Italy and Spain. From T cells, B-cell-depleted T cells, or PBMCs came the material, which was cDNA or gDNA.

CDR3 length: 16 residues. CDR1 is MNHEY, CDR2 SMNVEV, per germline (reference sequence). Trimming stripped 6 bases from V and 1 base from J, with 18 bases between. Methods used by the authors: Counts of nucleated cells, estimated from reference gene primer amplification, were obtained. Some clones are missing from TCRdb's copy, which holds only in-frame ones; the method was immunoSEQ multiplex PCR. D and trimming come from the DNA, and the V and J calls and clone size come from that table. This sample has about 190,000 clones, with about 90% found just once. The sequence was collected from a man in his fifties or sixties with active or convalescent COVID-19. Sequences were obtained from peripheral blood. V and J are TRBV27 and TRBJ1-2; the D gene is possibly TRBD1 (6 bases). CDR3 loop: CASRGGEGTVNYGYTF. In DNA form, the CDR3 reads TGTGCCAGCAGAGGGGGTGAGGGGACCGTTAACTATGGCTACACCTTC.